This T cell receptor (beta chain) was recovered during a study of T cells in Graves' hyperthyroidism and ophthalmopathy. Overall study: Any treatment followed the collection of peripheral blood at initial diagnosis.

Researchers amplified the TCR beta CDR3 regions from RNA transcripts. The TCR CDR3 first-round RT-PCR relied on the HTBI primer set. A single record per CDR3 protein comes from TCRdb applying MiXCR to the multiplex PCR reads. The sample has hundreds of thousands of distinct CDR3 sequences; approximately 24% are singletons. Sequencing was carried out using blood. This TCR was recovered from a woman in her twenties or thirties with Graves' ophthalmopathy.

This CDR3 reads CASSLVTSGPSYEQYF. CDR3 sequence (DNA): TGTGCCAGCAGCTTAGTAACTAGCGGGCCTTCCTACGAGCAGTACTTC. The rearrangement joins TRBV7-8 to TRBJ2-7, with 9 bases fitting TRBD2. The germline gives CDR1 SGHVS, CDR2 FQNEAQ. The CDR3 has 16 residues. J gave up 1 base and V 1 base, and 5 bases lay outside the gene matches.